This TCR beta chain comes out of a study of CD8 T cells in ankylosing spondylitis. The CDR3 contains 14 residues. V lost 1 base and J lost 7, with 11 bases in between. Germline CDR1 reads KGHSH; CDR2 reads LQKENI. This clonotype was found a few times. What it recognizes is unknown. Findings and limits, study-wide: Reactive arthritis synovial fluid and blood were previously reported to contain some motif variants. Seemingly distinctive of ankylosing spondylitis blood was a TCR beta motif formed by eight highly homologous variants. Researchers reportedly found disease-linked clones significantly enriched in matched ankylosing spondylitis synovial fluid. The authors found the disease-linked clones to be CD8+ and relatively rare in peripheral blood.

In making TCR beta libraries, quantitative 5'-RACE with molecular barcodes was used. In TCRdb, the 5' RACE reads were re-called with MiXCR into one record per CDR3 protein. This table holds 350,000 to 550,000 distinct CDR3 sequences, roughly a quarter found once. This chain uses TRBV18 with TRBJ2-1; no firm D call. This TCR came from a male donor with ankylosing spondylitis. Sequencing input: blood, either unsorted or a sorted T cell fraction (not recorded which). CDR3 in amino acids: CASSPRQYGNEQFF. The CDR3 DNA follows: TGTGCCAGCTCACCACGGCAGTATGGGAATGAGCAGTTCTTC.